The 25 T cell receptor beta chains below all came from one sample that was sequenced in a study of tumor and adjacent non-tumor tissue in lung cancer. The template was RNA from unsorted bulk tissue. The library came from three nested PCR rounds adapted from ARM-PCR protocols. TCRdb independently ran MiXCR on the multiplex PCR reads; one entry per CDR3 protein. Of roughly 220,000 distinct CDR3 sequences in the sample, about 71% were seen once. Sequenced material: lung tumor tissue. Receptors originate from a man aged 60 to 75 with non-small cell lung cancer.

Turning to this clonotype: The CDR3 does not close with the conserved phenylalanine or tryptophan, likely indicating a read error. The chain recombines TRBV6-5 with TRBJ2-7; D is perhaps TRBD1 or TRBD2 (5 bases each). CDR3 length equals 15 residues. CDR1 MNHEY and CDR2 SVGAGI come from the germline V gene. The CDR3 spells CASGNGGVTRYVQYL. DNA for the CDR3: TGTGCCAGCGGCAATGGGGGAGTCACCCGCTACGTGCAGTACTTA.

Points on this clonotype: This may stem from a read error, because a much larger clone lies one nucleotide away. Here the CDR3 reads CRVEVGTGNTEAFF. CDR3 sequence (DNA): TGCAGAGTTGAAGTTGGGACAGGCAACACTGAAGCTTTCTTT. The chain employs TRBV29-1 and TRBJ1-1; 8 bases agree with TRBD1. Germline-derived CDR1 and CDR2 are SQVTM and ANQGSEA. CDR3 length: 14 amino acids.

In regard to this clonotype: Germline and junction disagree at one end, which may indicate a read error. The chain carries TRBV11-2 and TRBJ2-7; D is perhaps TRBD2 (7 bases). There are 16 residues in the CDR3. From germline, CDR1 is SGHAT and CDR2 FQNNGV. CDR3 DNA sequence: TGTGCCAACAGCCGTGGGAGGGGGGCTCTCTCCGACGAGCAGTACTTC. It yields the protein CANSRGRGALSDEQYF.

DNA for the CDR3: TGCAGTGCAAGAAGGACTAGCGGGATTTACGAGCAGTACTTC. It encodes CSARRTSGIYEQYF. The genes are TRBV20-1 and TRBJ2-7; 12 bases align to TRBD2. Germline-derived CDR1 and CDR2 are DFQATT and SNEGSKA (reference sequence). CDR3 length equals 14 residues. The V gene end was trimmed by 6 bases and the J gene end by 4 bases; junction bases not matched to a gene: 7.

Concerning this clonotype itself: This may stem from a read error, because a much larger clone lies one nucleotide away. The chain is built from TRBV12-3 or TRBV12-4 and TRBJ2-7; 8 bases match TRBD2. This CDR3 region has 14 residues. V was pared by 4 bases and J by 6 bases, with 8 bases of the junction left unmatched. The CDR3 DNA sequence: TGTGCCAGCAGTTATAGCGGGACTGGTTCCGAGCAGTACTTC. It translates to CASSYSGTGSEQYF.

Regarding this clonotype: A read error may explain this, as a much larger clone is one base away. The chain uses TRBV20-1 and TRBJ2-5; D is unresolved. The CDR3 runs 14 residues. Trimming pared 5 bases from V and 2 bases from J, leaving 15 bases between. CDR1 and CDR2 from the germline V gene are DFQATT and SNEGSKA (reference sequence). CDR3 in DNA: TGCAGTGCTCTTGAAGGGCGAGTTCAAGAGACCCAGTACTTC. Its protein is CSALEGRVQETQYF.

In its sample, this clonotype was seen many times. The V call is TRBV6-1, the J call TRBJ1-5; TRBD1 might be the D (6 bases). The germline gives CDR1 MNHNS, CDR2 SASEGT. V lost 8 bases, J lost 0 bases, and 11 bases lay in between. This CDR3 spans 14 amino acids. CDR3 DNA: TGTGCCAGCGGGGGGCTTTATAGCAATCAGCCCCAGCATTTT. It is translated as CASGGLYSNQPQHF.

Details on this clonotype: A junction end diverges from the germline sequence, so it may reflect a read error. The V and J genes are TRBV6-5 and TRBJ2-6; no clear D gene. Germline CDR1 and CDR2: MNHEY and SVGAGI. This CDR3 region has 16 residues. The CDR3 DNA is TGTGCCAACAGTTACACTGCCGACTCTGGGGCCAACGTCCTGACTTTC. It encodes CANSYTADSGANVLTF.

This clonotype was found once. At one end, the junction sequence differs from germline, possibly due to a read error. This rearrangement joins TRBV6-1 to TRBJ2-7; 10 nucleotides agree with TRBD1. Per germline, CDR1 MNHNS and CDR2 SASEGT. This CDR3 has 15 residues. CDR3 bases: TGTACCAGCAGTGGAACCGGGACAGGGGTTCACGAGCAGTACTTC. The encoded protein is CTSSGTGTGVHEQYF.

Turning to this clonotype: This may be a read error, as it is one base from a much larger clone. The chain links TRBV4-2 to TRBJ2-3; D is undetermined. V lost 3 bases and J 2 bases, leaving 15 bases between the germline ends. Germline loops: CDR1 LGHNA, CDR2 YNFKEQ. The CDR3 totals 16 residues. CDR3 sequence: CASSQARASNTDTQYF. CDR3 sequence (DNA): TGTGCCAGCAGCCAGGCTCGGGCCTCAAACACAGATACGCAGTATTTT.

Here the CDR3 DNA reads TGTGCCAGCAGTGAAGCAGCGACAGGGGATGGGGGCTACACCTTC. Translation: CASSEAATGDGGYTF. The chain joins TRBV6-1 to TRBJ1-2; 8 positions agree with TRBD1. The CDR3 is 15 residues long. J gave up 8 bases and V 0 bases, and 8 bases lay outside the gene matches. Germline-derived CDR1 and CDR2 are MNHNS and SASEGT.

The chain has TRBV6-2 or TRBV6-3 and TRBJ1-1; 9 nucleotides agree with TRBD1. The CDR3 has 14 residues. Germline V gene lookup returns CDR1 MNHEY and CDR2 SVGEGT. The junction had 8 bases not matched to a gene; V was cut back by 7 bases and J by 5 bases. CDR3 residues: CASIRTGERTEAFF. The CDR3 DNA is TGTGCCAGCATAAGGACAGGGGAGAGGACTGAAGCTTTCTTT.

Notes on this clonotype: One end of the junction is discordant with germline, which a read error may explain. The CDR3 DNA follows: TGTGCCAACAGCTTAACCAGCAGTCAGCCCCAGCATTTT. Residues: CANSLTSSQPQHF. This rearrangement joins TRBV11-3 to TRBJ1-5; D gene uncertain. Germline CDR1 reads SGHNT; CDR2 reads YENEEA. There are 13 residues in the CDR3.

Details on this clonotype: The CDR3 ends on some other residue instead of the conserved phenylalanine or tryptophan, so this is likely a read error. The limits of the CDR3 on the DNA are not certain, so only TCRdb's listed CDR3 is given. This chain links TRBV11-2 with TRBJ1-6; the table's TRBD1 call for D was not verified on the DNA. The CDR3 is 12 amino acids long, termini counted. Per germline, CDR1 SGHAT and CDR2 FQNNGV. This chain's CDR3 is CARSQPDREAHL.

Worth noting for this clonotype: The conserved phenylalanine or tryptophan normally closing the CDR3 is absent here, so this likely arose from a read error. The CDR3 DNA reads as TGCAGTGCTAGAGATAACCAACAGGGGCCTAACACTGAAGCTTTCTCT. Translating gives CSARDNQQGPNTEAFS. The chain couples TRBV20-1 to TRBJ1-1, with 7 bases matching TRBD1. The CDR3 contains 16 residues. CDR1 and CDR2 (germline): DFQATT, SNEGSKA (reference sequence). V lost 0 bases to trimming and J lost 2 bases; unmatched junction nucleotides: 9.

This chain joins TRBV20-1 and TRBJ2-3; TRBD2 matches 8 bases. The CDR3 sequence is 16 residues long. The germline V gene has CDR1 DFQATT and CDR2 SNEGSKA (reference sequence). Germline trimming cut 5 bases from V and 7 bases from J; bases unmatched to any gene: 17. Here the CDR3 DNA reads TGCAGTGCTCCAGATTCCGAGCGGGAGATGGGATATACGCAGTATTTT. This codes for CSAPDSEREMGYTQYF.

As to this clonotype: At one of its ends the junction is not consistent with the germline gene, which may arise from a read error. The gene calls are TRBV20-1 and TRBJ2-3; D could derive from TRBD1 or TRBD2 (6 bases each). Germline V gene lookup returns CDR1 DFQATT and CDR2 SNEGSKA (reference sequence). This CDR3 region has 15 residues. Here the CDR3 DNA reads TGCAGTGCTAGAGATTCGGGGGCGGGTGGAGATACGCAGTTTTTT. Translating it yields CSARDSGAGGDTQFF.

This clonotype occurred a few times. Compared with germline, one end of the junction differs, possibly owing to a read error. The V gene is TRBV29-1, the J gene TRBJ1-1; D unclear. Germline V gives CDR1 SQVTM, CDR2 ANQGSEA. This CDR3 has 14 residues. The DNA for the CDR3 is TGCAGCGTTTTGGACCCTTATCGAGATACTGAGGCTTTCTTT. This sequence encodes CSVLDPYRDTEAFF.

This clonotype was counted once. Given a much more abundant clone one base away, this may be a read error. The chain's CDR3 is CSAIRGVSNNEQFF. The CDR3 DNA sequence: TGCAGCGCCATCCGGGGGGTTTCCAACAATGAGCAGTTCTTC. V and J are TRBV29-1 and TRBJ2-1; 7 bases fit TRBD2. This CDR3 region has 14 residues. Trimming cost V 7 bases and J 5 bases; bases outside gene matches: 11. The germline V gene encodes CDR1 SQVTM and CDR2 ANQGSEA.

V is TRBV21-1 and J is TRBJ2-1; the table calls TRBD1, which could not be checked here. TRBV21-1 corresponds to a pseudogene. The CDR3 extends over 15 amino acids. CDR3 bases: TGTGCCAGCAGCTCGAGTGGGGGGGCCAACAATGAGCAGTTCTTC. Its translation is CASSSSGGANNEQFF.

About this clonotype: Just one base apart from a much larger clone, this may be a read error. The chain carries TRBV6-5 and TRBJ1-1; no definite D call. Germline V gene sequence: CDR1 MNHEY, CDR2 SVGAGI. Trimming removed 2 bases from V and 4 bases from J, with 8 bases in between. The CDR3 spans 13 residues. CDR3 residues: CASSYLGSTEAFF. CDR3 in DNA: TGTGCCAGCAGTTACCTGGGTAGCACTGAAGCTTTCTTT.

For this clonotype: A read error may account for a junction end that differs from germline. The CDR3 nucleotides read TGTTCCAGCAACTCTACAGGGGAAGAGAGCCAGTACTTC. Translation: CSSNSTGEESQYF. The V call is TRBV11-2, the J call TRBJ2-5; TRBD1 matches at 7 bases. This CDR3 spans 13 amino acids. Germline CDR1 is SGHAT and CDR2 is FQNNGV.

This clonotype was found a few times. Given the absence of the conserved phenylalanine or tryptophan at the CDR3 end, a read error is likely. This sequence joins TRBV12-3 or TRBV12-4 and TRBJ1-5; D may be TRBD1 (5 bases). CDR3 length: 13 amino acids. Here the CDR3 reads CASSFSGGQPQHL. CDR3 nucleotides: TGTGCTAGCAGTTTTTCGGGGGGTCAGCCCCAGCATCTT.

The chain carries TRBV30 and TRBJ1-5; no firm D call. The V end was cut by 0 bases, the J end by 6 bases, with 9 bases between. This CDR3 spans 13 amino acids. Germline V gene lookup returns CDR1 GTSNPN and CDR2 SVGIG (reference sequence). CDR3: CAWSVEVTQPQHF. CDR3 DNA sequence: TGTGCCTGGAGTGTAGAGGTAACTCAGCCCCAGCATTTT.

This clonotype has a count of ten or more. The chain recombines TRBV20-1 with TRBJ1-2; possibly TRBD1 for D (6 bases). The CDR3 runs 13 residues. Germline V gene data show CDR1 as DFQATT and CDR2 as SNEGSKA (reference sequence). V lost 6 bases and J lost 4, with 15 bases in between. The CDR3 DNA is TGCAGTGCGTCACCGGGGGGCGCCTATGGCTACACCTTC. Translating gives CSASPGGAYGYTF.